This T cell receptor (beta chain) was sequenced during a study of cytomegalovirus exposure and HLA in healthy donors. Participants comprised healthy donors of bone marrow. 13 Jbeta primers and 60 Vbeta primers were used for the PCR. The assay was immunoSEQ multiplex PCR, and TCRdb's table has in-frame clones only and misses some. The sample shows about 200,000 clones, approximately 86% of them seen only once. The germline V and J ends were trimmed by 6 bases and 4 bases, with 12 bases remaining between them. In germline, CDR1 is SGHAT, CDR2 FQNNGV. This CDR3 contains 13 residues. The sequence was collected from a woman under 30 in good health and CMV-seronegative. The specimen sequenced was PBMCs. J is TRBJ1-2 and V is TRBV11-2, with D possibly being TRBD1 (5 bases). The CDR3 nucleotides are TGTGCCAGCAGACTGACAGACACCTATGGCTACACCTTC. This sequence encodes CASRLTDTYGYTF.